This passage covers 6 T cell receptor beta chains from one sample sequenced in a study of beta chain features in type 1 diabetes. Expressed TCRB transcripts were sequenced, since all the RNA that had been isolated was reverse transcribed. The assay was immunoSEQ multiplex PCR, and TCRdb's table has in-frame clones only and misses some. The sample has about 120,000 clones, about a sixth seen once. Notes on the study in general: Moderate but significant shortening of TCRB CDR3s was recorded in all four CD4+ subsets from Type 1 diabetes patients.

These TCRs' antigens remain unknown. Input material: central memory CD4+ T cells from blood. These receptors came from a man aged 25-45 years with type 1 diabetes.

This clone was detected ten times or more. The V gene is TRBV7-8, the J gene TRBJ1-2; D is unclear. This CDR3 contains 17 residues. Germline V gene lookup returns CDR1 SGHVS and CDR2 FQNEAQ. V shed 0 bases and J shed 0 bases, with 14 bases lying between them. The CDR3: CASSLARRFQANYGYTF. The DNA of the CDR3 is TGTGCCAGCAGCTTAGCTCGCAGATTCCAAGCTAACTATGGCTACACCTTC.

This clone was seen a few times. The V call is TRBV5-4, the J call TRBJ2-7, with 10 bases fitting TRBD1. CDR1 is SGHNT and CDR2 is YYREEE in the germline V gene (reference sequence). The trim removed 4 bases at V and 4 bases at J, leaving 5 bases unmatched. The CDR3 extends over 14 amino acids. DNA for the CDR3: TGTGCCAGCAGCGCTGGACAGGGGGTTTACGAGCAGTACTTC. Amino acids: CASSAGQGVYEQYF.

This rearrangement joins TRBV15 to TRBJ2-1; tentative D call: TRBD2 (6 bases). CDR1 and CDR2 (germline): LNHNV, YYDKDF (reference sequence). Trimming took off 0 bases at V and 7 bases at J, with 13 bases between the two ends. The CDR3 has 15 residues. The chain's CDR3 is CATSRDRGVENEQFF. The CDR3 DNA is TGTGCCACCAGCAGAGATCGCGGGGTCGAGAATGAGCAGTTCTTC.

The chain uses TRBV29-1 and TRBJ1-1; no clear D. V was clipped by 3 bases and J by 6 bases, with 11 bases between them. Germline CDR1 reads SQVTM; CDR2 reads ANQGSEA. The CDR3 loop spans 12 amino acids. CDR3 DNA: TGCAGCGTTGACACAACTGAGCCTGAAGCTTTCTTT. Its translation: CSVDTTEPEAFF.

This chain connects TRBV7-2 to TRBJ1-4; the D gene is possibly TRBD1 (5 bases). This CDR3 is 15 amino acids long. The V end lost 5 bases, the J end lost 4 bases, and 14 bases lay between the germline ends. Germline CDR1 SGHTA, CDR2 FQGNSA. The CDR3: CASSLNGGNNEKLFF. In nucleotides, the CDR3 is TGTGCCAGCAGCCTAAATGGGGGGAATAATGAAAAACTGTTTTTT.

At least ten counts were recorded for this clone. V gene TRBV27 combines with J gene TRBJ1-5, with 10 bases fitting TRBD1. CDR3 size: 16 residues. The J segment lost 6 bases and the V segment lost 2 bases, leaving 7 bases of the junction unmatched. The germline CDR1 and CDR2 sequences are MNHEY and SMNVEV (reference sequence). In DNA, the CDR3 is TGTGCCAGCAGTTTAGTAGGACAGGGGGGAGGTCAGCCCCAGCATTTT. This sequence encodes CASSLVGQGGGQPQHF.